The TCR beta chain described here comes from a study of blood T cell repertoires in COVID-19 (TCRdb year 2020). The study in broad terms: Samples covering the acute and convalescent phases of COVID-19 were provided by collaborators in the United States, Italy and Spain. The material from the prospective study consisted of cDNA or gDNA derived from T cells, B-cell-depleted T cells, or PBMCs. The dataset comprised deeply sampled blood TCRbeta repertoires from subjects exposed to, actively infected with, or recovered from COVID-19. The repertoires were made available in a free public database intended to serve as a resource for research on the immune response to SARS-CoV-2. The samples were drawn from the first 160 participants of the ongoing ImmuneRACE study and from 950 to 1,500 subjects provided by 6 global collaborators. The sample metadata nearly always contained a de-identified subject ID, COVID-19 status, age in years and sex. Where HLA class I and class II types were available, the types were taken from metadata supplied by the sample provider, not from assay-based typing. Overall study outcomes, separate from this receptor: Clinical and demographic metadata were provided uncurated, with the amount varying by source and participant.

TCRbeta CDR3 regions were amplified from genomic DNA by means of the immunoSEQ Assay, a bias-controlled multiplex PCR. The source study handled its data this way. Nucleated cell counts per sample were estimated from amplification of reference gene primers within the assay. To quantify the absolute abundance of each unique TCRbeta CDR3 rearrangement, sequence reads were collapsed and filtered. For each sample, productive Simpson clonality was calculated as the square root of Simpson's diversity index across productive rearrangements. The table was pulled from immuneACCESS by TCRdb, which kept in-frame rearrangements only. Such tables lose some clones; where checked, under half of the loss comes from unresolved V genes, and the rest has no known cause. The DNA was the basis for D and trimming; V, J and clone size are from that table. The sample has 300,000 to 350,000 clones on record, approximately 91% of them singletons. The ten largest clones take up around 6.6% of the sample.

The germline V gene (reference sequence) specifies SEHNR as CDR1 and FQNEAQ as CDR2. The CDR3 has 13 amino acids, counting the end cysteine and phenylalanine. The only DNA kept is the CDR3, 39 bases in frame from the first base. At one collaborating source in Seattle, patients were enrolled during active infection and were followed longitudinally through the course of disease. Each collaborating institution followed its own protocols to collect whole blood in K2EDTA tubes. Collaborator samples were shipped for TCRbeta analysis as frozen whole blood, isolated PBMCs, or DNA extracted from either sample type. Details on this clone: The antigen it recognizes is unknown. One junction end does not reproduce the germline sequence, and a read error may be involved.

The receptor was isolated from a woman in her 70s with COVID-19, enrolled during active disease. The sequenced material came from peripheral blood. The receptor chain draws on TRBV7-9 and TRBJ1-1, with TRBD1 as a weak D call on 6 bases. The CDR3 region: CASRYTRQEAIHF. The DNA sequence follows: TGTGCCAGCAGATACACCCGACAGGAGGCGATACACTTT.